Listed below are T cell receptor beta chains from one sample, sequenced in a study of PD-L1 blockade in urothelial cancer. Method: immunoSEQ multiplex PCR; TCRdb's copy keeps in-frame clones and lacks some. The sample consists of roughly 20,000 clones, nearly 90% of them appearing once. Sequenced material: PBMCs, taken around atezolizumab (anti-PD-L1) treatment. The receptors were sampled from a woman in her sixties or seventies with urothelial cancer. Both conserved end residues are part of each CDR3. D genes are given only for firm matches. Some rows have no size entry. The others give once, few or many, or a class for an expanded clone.

J: TRBJ2-1; V: TRBV5-1; D: -; size: once; DNA: TGCGCCAGCAGGGGTGAGCGGGCCTCCTACAATGAGCAGTTCTTC; CDR3: CASRGERASYNEQFF
J: TRBJ2-1; V: TRBV2; D: TRBD2; size: once; DNA: TGTGCCAGCAGTGAACGGCCTAGCGGCAACAATGAGCAGTTCTTC; CDR3: CASSERPSGNNEQFF
J: TRBJ2-1; V: TRBV7-3; D: TRBD2; size: -; DNA: TGTGCCAGCAGCCAACTAGCGGGAGGTGCCAATGAGCAGTTCTTC; CDR3: CASSQLAGGANEQFF
J: TRBJ2-7; V: TRBV7-2; D: -; size: once; DNA: TGTGCCAGCAGCCGCCATTACAGTGTTCTAAGTTCCTACGAGCAGTACTTC; CDR3: CASSRHYSVLSSYEQYF
J: TRBJ2-1; V: TRBV7-2; D: -; size: -; DNA: TGTGCCAGCAGCTCGGTAATCCATGAGCAGTTCTTC; CDR3: CASSSVIHEQFF
J: TRBJ2-1; V: TRBV27; D: -; size: -; DNA: TGTGCCAGCCGCCGCGGCTCCTACAATGAGCAGTTCTTC; CDR3: CASRRGSYNEQFF
J: TRBJ2-5; V: TRBV11-1; D: TRBD1; size: -; DNA: TGTGCCAGCAGCTTAGGCGACAGGGGGTTAGAAGAGACCCAGTACTTC; CDR3: CASSLGDRGLEETQYF
J: TRBJ1-3; V: TRBV5-1; D: -; size: -; DNA: TGCGCCAGCAGCTTGGCCGAACAGGGATACACTGGAAACACCATATATTTT; CDR3: CASSLAEQGYTGNTIYF
J: TRBJ2-7; V: TRBV19; D: -; size: -; DNA: TGTGCCAGTATGGACAGCAACCTCTACGAGCAGTACTTC; CDR3: CASMDSNLYEQYF
J: TRBJ2-7; V: TRBV10-1; D: -; size: -; DNA: TGCGCCAGCAGTGTGAGTTACGAGCAGTACTTC; CDR3: CASSVSYEQYF
J: TRBJ2-1; V: TRBV11-3; D: -; size: -; DNA: TGTGCCATCCCTAGACCGTTCCCTTACAATGAGCAGTTCTTC; CDR3: CAIPRPFPYNEQFF
J: TRBJ2-7; V: TRBV4-1; D: TRBD2; size: -; DNA: TGCGCCAGCAGCCCCGAGCTAGCGGGAGGGCCCTACGAGCAGTACTTC; CDR3: CASSPELAGGPYEQYF
J: TRBJ2-7; V: TRBV6-5; D: -; size: -; DNA: TGTGCCAGCAGTCCCAATACGCGGGCCTACGAGCAGTACTTC; CDR3: CASSPNTRAYEQYF
J: TRBJ2-3; V: TRBV2; D: -; size: -; DNA: TGTGCCAGCAGTGAGCGCTATAGCACAGATACGCAGTATTTT; CDR3: CASSERYSTDTQYF
J: TRBJ2-1; V: TRBV5-4; D: -; size: -; DNA: TGTGCCAGCAGCCTGGACCCTTCTCCTCGTCAGAATGAGCAGTTCTTC; CDR3: CASSLDPSPRQNEQFF
J: TRBJ2-7; V: TRBV28; D: TRBD2; size: -; DNA: TGTGCCAGCAGTTTACCCCCCCAGGAACTAGCGGTTCACTACGAGCAGTACTTC; CDR3: CASSLPPQELAVHYEQYF
J: TRBJ1-4; V: TRBV28; D: -; size: -; DNA: TGTGCCAGCAGACCCCGGACAGTTGCAACTAATGAAAAACTGTTTTTT; CDR3: CASRPRTVATNEKLFF
J: TRBJ1-3; V: TRBV18; D: TRBD1; size: -; DNA: TGTGCCAGCTCACCGAGAAACCGGGACAGGCGTAGCTCTGGAAACACCATATATTTT; CDR3: CASSPRNRDRRSSGNTIYF
J: TRBJ2-1; V: TRBV11-3; D: TRBD2; size: -; DNA: TGTGCCAGCAGGCGGACTAGCGACCCCAAGCAGTTCTTC; CDR3: CASRRTSDPKQFF
J: TRBJ2-7; V: TRBV7-2; D: -; size: -; DNA: TGTGCCAGCAGCTTAGCAGGGGGTTCCTACGAGCAGTACTTC; CDR3: CASSLAGGSYEQYF
J: TRBJ2-3; V: TRBV9; D: TRBD2; size: -; DNA: TGTGCCAGCAGCGTGAAAGCGACTAGCGGCACAGATACGCAGTATTTT; CDR3: CASSVKATSGTDTQYF
J: TRBJ1-3; V: TRBV12-5; D: -; size: once; DNA: TGTGCTAGTGGTTTTCACAGCTCTGGAAACACCATATATTTT; CDR3: CASGFHSSGNTIYF